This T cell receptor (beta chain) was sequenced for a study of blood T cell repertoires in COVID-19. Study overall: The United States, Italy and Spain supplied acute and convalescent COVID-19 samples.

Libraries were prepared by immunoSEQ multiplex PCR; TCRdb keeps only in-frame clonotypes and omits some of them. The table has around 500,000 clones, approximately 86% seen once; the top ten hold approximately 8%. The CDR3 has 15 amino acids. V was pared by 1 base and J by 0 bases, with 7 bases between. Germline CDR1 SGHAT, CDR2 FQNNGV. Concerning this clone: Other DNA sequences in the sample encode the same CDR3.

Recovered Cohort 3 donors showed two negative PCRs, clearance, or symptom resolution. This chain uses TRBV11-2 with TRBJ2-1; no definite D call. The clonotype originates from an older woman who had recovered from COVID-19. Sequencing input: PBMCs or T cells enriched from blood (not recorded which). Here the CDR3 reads CASSLVGSSYNEQFF. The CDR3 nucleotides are TGTGCCAGCAGCTTAGTCGGGTCCTCCTACAATGAGCAGTTCTTC.